This TCR beta chain is drawn from a study of blood T cell repertoires in COVID-19. Sequenced by immunoSEQ multiplex PCR; TCRdb stores in-frame clones only, minus some. The repertoire holds roughly 320,000 clones, about nine tenths seen once, with 1.5% to 2% in the top ten. The clonotype was recovered from a woman aged 25 to 39 with COVID-19, enrolled during active disease. The sample taken for sequencing was peripheral blood.

CDR3 nucleotides: TGCAGCGTTGGAGCGGGAACAGTTACTGAAGCTTTCTTT. This gives the protein CSVGAGTVTEAFF. The chain is built from TRBV29-1 and TRBJ1-1; D gene unclear. V lost 4 bases to trimming and J lost 5 bases, with 14 bases between them. The germline CDR1 and CDR2 sequences are SQVTM and ANQGSEA. This CDR3 comprises 13 residues. Using reference TRBV29-1 and TRBJ1-1 for the parts outside the CDR3, the full variable domain is SAVISQKPSRDICQRGTSLTIQCQVDSQVTMMFWYRQQPGQSLTLIATANQGSEATYESGFVIDKFPISRPNLTFSTLTVSNMSPEDSSIYLCSVGAGTVTEAFFGQGTRLTVV.